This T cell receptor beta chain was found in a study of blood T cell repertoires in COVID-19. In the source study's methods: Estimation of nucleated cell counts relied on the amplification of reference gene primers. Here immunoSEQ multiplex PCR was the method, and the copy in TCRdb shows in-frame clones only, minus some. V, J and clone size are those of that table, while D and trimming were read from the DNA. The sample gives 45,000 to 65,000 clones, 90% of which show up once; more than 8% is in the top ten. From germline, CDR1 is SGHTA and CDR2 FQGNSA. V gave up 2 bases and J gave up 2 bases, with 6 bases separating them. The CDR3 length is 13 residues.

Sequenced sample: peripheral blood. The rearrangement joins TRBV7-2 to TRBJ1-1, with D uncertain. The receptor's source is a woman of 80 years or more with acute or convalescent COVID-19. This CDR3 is CASSLFINTEAFF. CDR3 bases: TGTGCCAGCAGCTTATTTATAAACACTGAAGCTTTCTTT.